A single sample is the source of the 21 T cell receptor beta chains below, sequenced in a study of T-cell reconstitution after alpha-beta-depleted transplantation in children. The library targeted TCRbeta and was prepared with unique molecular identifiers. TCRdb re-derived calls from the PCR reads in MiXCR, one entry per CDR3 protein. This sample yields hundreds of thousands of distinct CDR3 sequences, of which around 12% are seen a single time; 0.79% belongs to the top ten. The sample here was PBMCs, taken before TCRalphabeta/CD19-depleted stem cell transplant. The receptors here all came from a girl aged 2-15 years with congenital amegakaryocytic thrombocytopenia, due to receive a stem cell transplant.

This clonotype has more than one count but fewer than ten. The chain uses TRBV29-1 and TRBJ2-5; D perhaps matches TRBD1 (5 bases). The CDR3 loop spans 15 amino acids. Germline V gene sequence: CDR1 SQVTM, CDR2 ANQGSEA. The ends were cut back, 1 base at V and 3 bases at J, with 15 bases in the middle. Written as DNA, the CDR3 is TGCAGCGTTGAAGGGACCCAGGCACAGGAAGAGACCCAGTACTTC. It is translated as CSVEGTQAQEETQYF. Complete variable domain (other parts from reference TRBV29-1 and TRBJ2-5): SAVISQKPSRDICQRGTSLTIQCQVDSQVTMMFWYRQQPGQSLTLIATANQGSEATYESGFVIDKFPISRPNLTFSTLTVSNMSPEDSSIYLCSVEGTQAQEETQYFGPGTRLLVL.

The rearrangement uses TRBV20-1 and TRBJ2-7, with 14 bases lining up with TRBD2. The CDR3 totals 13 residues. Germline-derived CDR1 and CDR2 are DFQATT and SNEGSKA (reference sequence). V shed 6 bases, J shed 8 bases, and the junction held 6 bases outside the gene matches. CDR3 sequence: CSAVGLAGVQQYF. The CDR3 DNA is TGCAGTGCGGTGGGACTAGCGGGAGTCCAGCAGTACTTC.

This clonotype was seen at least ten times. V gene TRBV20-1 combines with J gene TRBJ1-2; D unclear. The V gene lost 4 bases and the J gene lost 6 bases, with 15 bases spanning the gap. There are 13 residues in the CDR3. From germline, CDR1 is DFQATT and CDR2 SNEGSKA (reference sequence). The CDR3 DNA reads TGCAGTGCTATCCCCGGGTATGGAAATGGCTACACCTTC. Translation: CSAIPGYGNGYTF.

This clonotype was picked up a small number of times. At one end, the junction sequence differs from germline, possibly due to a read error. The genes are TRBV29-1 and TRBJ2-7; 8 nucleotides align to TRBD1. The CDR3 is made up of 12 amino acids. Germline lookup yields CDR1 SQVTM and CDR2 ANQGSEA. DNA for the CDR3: TGCAGCGTTGAAGCGGGGAAGGGACAGGTGAACTTC. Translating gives CSVEAGKGQVNF.

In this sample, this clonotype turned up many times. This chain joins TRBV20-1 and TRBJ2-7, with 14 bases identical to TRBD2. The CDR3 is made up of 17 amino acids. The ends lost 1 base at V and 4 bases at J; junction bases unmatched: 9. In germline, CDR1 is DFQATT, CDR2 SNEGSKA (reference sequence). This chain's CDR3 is CSARAGTSGRPIYEQYF. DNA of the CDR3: TGCAGTGCTAGAGCCGGGACTAGCGGGAGACCTATATACGAGCAGTACTTC.

For the CDR3, the DNA is TGTGCCTGGAGTCCGGGACCAAAGTATGAGCAGTTCTTC. It encodes CAWSPGPKYEQFF. The V gene is TRBV30, the J gene TRBJ2-1; TRBD1 or TRBD2 may be the D gene (5 bases each). The CDR3 extends over 13 amino acids. V was cut by 2 bases and J by 8 bases, with 13 bases left in between. The germline gives CDR1 GTSNPN, CDR2 SVGIG (reference sequence). Complete variable domain (other parts from reference TRBV30 and TRBJ2-1): SQTIHQWPATLVQPVGSPLSLECTVEGTSNPNLYWYRQAAGRGLQLLFYSVGIGQISSEVPQNLSASRPQDRQFILSSKKLLLSDSGFYLCAWSPGPKYEQFFGPGTRLTVL.

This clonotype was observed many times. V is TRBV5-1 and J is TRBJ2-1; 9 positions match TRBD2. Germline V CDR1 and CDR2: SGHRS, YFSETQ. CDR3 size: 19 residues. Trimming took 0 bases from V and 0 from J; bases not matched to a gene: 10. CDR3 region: CASSLAFLREGVSYNEQFF. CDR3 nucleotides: TGCGCCAGCAGCTTGGCCTTTCTGCGGGAGGGAGTCTCCTACAATGAGCAGTTCTTC.

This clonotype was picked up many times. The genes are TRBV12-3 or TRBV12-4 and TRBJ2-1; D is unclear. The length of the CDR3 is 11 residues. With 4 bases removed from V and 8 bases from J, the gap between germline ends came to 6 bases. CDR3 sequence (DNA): TGTGCCAGCAGTTCCCCCTATGAGCAGTTCTTC. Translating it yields CASSSPYEQFF.

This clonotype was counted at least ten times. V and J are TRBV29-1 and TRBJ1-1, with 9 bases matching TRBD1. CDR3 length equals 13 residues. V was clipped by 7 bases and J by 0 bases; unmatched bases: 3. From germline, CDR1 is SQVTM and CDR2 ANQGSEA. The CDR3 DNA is TGCAGCGAACAGGGGGCCCTGAACACTGAAGCTTTCTTT. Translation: CSEQGALNTEAFF.

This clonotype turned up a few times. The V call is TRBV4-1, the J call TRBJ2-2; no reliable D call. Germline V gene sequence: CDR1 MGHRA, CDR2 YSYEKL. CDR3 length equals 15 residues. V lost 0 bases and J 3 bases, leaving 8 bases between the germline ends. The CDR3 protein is CASSQDRTYTGELFF. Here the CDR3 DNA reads TGCGCCAGCAGCCAAGATAGGACCTACACCGGGGAGCTGTTTTTT.

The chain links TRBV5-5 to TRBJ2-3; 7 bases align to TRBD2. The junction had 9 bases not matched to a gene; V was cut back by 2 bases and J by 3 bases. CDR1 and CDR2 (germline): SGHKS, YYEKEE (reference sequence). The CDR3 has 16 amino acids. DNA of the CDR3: TGTGCCAGCAGCTTCGGCGGGAGTTTATGGACAGATACGCAGTATTTT. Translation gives CASSFGGSLWTDTQYF.

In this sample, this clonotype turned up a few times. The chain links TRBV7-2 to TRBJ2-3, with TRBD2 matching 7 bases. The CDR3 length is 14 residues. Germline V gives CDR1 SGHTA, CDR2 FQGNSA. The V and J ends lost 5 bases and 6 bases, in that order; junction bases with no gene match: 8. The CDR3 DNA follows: TGTGCCAGCAGCACGTCGACTAGCTTTGATACGCAGTATTTT. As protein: CASSTSTSFDTQYF.

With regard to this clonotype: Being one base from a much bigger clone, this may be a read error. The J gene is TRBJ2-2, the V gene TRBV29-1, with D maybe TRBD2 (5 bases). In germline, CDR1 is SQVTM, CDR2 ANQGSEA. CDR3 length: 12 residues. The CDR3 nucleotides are TGCAGCGTGGATGTTGGCGCCGGGGATCTGTTTTTT. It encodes CSVDVGAGDLFF.

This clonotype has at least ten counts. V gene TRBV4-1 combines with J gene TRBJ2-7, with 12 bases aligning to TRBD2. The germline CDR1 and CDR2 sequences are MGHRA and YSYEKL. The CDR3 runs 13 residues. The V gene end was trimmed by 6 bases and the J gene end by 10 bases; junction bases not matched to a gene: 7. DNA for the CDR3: TGCGCCAGCAGTCTTTCTAGCGGGGGGGACCAGTACTTC. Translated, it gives CASSLSSGGDQYF.

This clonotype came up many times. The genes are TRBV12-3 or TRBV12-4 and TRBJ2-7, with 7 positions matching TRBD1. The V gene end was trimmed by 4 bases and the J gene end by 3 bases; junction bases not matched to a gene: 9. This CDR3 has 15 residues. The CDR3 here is CASSSSLGGLYEQYF. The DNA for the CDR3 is TGTGCCAGCAGTTCCTCTCTAGGGGGCCTCTACGAGCAGTACTTC.

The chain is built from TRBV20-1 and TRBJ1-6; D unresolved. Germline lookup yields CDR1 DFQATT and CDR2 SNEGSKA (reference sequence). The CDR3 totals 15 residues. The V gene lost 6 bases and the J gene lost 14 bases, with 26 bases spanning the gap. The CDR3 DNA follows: TGCAGTGCCGTCGAAAACGGACGGGGTGTTTGGGCCCTCCACTTT. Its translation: CSAVENGRGVWALHF.

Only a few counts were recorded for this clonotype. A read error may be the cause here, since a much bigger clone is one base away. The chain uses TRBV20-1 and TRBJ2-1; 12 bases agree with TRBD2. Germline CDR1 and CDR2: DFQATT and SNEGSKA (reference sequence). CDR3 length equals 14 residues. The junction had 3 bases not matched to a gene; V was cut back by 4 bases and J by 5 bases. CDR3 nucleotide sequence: TGCAGTGCTACCCGACTAGCGGGAGACAATGAGCAGTTCTTC. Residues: CSATRLAGDNEQFF.

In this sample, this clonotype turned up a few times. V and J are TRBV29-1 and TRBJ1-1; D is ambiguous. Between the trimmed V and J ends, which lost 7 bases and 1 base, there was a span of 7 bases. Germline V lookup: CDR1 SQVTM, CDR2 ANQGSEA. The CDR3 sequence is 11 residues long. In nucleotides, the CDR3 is TGCAGCGGTCGCAAGAACACTGAAGCTTTCTTT. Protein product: CSGRKNTEAFF.

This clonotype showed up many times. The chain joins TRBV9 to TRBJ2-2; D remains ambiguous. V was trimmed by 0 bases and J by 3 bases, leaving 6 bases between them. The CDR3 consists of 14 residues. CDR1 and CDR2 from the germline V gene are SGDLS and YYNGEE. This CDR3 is CASSVAPDTGELFF. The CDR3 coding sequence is TGTGCCAGCAGCGTAGCTCCGGACACCGGGGAGCTGTTTTTT.

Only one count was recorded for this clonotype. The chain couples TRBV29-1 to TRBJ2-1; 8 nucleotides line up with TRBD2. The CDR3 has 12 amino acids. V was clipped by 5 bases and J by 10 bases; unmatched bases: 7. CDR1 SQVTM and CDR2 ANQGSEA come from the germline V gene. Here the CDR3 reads CSVFFIAGEQFF. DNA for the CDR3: TGCAGCGTTTTTTTTATAGCGGGAGAGCAGTTCTTC.

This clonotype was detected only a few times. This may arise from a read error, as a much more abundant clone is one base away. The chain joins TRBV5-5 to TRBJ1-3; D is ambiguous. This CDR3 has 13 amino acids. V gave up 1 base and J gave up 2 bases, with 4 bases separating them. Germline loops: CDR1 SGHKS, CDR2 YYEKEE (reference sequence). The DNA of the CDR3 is TGTGCCAGCAGCTTGTCAGCTGGAAACACCATATATTTT. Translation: CASSLSAGNTIYF.